The source of this T cell receptor (beta chain) is a study of blood T cell repertoires in COVID-19. Study-level information: Sites in the United States, Italy and Spain provided acute and convalescent COVID-19 samples.

Assay used: immunoSEQ multiplex PCR; TCRdb lists only in-frame clones, some missing. The data show some 350,000 clones, with roughly 84% seen just once and approximately 3% held by the top ten. Germline assignment: CDR1 SQVTM and CDR2 ANQGSEA. This CDR3 comprises 14 residues. V was pared by 4 bases and J by 0 bases, with 5 bases of the junction left unmatched. Input material: PBMCs or T cells enriched from blood (not recorded which). The receptor was isolated from a woman aged 25 to 45 who had recovered from COVID-19. The rearrangement uses TRBV29-1 and TRBJ1-1, with TRBD1 matching 7 bases. The CDR3 loop is CSVVGDRLNTEAFF. The CDR3 nucleotides read TGCAGCGTTGTAGGGGACAGATTGAACACTGAAGCTTTCTTT.